This T cell receptor beta chain was recovered during a study of beta chain features in type 1 diabetes. On the study more broadly: Sorted cells numbering under 110 million were examined across all samples.

Populations isolated by sorting all had purity greater than 95%. General study results and limits: Among patients with Type 1 diabetes, TCRB CDR3s were moderately but significantly shorter in every one of the four CD4+ subsets.

Between the trimmed V and J ends, which lost 5 bases and 3 bases, there was a span of 13 bases. CDR3 length: 14 amino acids. Germline V CDR1 and CDR2: SGHVS, FNYEAQ. Every isolated RNA sample was fully reverse transcribed, so sequencing captured expressed TCRB transcripts. Each sample of naive, central memory or regulatory T cells had, on average, roughly 3.6 million reads. Sequencing used immunoSEQ multiplex PCR; TCRdb keeps in-frame clones, though not all of them. The sample records nearly 700,000 clones, roughly 13% being singletons. This clone occurred a few times. The target antigen is unknown. The source of this sequence is a man aged 18-30 years with type 1 diabetes. Sequencing input: naive CD4+ T cells from blood. The V and J genes are TRBV7-6 and TRBJ1-2, with D unresolved. CDR3 loop: CASSPGIVHYGYTF. CDR3 nucleotides: TGTGCCAGCAGCCCCGGGATCGTACACTATGGCTACACCTTC.